This TCR beta chain was profiled in a study of cytomegalovirus exposure and HLA in healthy donors. Study-level results: Reports indicated that the classifier achieved high specificity and sensitivity in diagnosing cytomegalovirus status. Most TCR sequences showed up rarely, but some public TCRs showed up in many donors.

Details on this clone: Its specificity is unknown.

Unrecorded immune exposures were likely, despite nominal health at sampling. CDR3 length: 19 amino acids. From germline, CDR1 is SEHNR and CDR2 FQNEAQ (reference sequence). V lost 2 bases to trimming and J lost 4 bases, with 21 bases between them. Vbeta (60) and Jbeta (13) primers were used in the PCR. This table comes from immunoSEQ multiplex PCR, and its TCRdb copy is limited to in-frame clones, with some not included. The sample holds around 120,000 clones, 65% to 80% seen once. The sequenced material came from PBMCs. The TCR comes from a man in his 60s in good health and CMV-seropositive. The chain links TRBV7-9 to TRBJ2-6, with D perhaps TRBD2 (6 bases). The DNA for the CDR3 is TGTGCCAGCAGCTTAATTCGTGCGCGGGACCCAATAGGGGCCAACGTCCTGACTTTC. Its translation: CASSLIRARDPIGANVLTF. The whole variable domain, filled in from reference TRBV7-9 and TRBJ2-6, reads DTGVSQNPRHKITKRGQNVTFRCDPISEHNRLYWYRQTLGQGPEFLTYFQNEAQLEKSRLLSDRFSAERPKGSFSTLEIQRTEQGDSAMYLCASSLIRARDPIGANVLTFGAGSRLTVL.